The clone carrying this TCR beta chain was counted once. No antigen is known for it. The data stem from a study of T cell responses to AZD1222 COVID-19 vaccine. Overall study findings and caveats: At study baseline, merely roughly 6 AZD1222 recipients were seropositive.

From germline, CDR1 is LGHNA and CDR2 YSLEER. The CDR3 has 15 amino acids. V trimming: 3 bases; J trimming: 6 bases; junction bases outside the gene matches: 6. Assay: immunoSEQ multiplex PCR; the TCRdb copy retains only in-frame clones and omits some. The sample includes 110,000 or so clones, approximately 91% of them seen just once. The sample consisted of peripheral blood, taken on day 0 of MenACWY control vaccination. The rearrangement links TRBV4-3 to TRBJ2-1; 9 bases line up with TRBD2. The receptor's source is an adult in good health. The DNA for the CDR3 is TGCGCCAGCAGCCACCGAGCGGGGGGCCTCAATGAGCAGTTCTTC. The encoded protein is CASSHRAGGLNEQFF.